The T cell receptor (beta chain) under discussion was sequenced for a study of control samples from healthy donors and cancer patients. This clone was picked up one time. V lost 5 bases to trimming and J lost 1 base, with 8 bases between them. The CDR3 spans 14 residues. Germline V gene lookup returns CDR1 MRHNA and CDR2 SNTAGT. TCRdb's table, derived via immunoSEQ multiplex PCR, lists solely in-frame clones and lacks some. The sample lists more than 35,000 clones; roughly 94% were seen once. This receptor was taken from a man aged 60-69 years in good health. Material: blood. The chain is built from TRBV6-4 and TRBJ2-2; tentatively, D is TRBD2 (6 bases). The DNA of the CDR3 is TGTGCCAGCAGTCTTAGCGGGAACACCGGGGAGCTGTTTTTT. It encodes CASSLSGNTGELFF.